The clone carrying this T cell receptor beta chain was seen only once. As processed by the authors: It was from reference gene primer amplification that nucleated cell counts were estimated. Repertoires were generated with immunoSEQ multiplex PCR, while TCRdb's copy carries only in-frame clones and drops some. The DNA gave D and trimming, while V, J and clone size come from that table. The repertoire includes approximately 240,000 clones, 87% of them detected once, and about 6% sits in the top ten. In terms of age and location, participants ranged from roughly 18 to 89 years and lived in about 25 US areas. These data originate in a study of blood T cell repertoires in COVID-19. Germline V lookup: CDR1 LNHDA, CDR2 SQIVND (reference sequence). The length of the CDR3 is 16 residues. V was pared by 7 bases and J by 6 bases, with 15 bases of the junction left unmatched.

The source is a woman aged 30 to 39 with acute COVID-19. This chain uses TRBV19 with TRBJ2-3; 8 bases align to TRBD1. The sequencing sample was made of PBMCs or T cells enriched from blood (not recorded which). The CDR3 DNA is TGTGCCAGTACCCAGGGGGCAGCGTATGTTTCGGATACGCAGTATTTT. The encoded protein is CASTQGAAYVSDTQYF.